This TCR beta chain was sequenced in a study of T cells in Graves' hyperthyroidism and ophthalmopathy. Whole-study results and caveats: Most thyroid clonotypes expanded above 0.001 were also detected in blood.

This CDR3 region has 14 residues. Germline V gene data show CDR1 as SGHKS and CDR2 as YYEKEE (reference sequence). V gave up 1 base and J gave up 7 bases, with 12 bases separating them. The hyperthyroidism was newly diagnosed and had lasted under 2 months; the patients were aged 18 to 65. Authors of the study amplified TCR beta CDR3 regions from RNA transcripts. Researchers ran a first-round RT-PCR on the TCR CDR3 using the HTBI primer set. TCRdb redid the calling of the multiplex PCR reads with MiXCR, one entry per CDR3 protein. The sample contains about half a million distinct CDR3 sequences, around 21% of which appear only once. There are many counts of this clonotype. The antigen is undetermined.

The receptor comes from a man younger than 30 with Graves' hyperthyroidism. The V and J genes are TRBV5-5 and TRBJ1-5; D unresolved. The specimen was blood. The DNA of the CDR3 is TGTGCCAGCAGCTTGTCGGCGACGAAGCAGCCCCAGCATTTT. As protein: CASSLSATKQPQHF.